The entry below gives a single T cell receptor (beta chain) sequence along with its context. The data belong to a study of shared clonotypes between healthy human individuals. Only CD45RO-negative cells positively selected for CCR7 counted as naive CD8 cells, so terminally differentiated effector memory CD45RA+ cells were excluded. Trimming at V came to 4 bases and at J to 4 bases, leaving 2 bases not matched to a gene. The CDR3 covers 13 residues. In germline, CDR1 is MRHNA, CDR2 SNTAGT. Profiling relied on immunoSEQ multiplex PCR, and the TCRdb table lists in-frame clones only, not all of them. Of about 2,200,000 clones in the sample, around 93% were seen once.

This TCR came from a man between 18 and 35 years old in good health. Some clones in this sample may be carry-over from other donors' samples. The sample was naive CD8+ T cells from PBMCs. The rearrangement uses TRBV6-4 and TRBJ1-1, with 8 positions matching TRBD1. DNA for the CDR3: TGTGCCAGCAGTGCAGGGGGCCTCACTGAAGCTTTCTTT. It yields the protein CASSAGGLTEAFF.